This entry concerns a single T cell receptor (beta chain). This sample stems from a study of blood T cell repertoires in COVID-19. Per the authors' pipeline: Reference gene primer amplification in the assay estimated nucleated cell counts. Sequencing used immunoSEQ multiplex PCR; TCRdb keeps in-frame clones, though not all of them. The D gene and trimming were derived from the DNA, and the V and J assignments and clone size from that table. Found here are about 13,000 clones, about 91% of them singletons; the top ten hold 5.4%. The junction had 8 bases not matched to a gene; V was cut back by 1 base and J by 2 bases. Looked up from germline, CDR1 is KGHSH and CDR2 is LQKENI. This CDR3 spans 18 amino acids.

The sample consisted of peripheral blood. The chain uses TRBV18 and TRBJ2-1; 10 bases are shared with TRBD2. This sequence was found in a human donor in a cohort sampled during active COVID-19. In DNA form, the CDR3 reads TGTGCCAGCTCACCACTCCCCCCGACTAGCGGGCCCTACAATGAGCAGTTCTTC. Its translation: CASSPLPPTSGPYNEQFF.